Reported below is one TCR beta chain. The antigen is undetermined. Combining a sample-barcoded 5' primer with a J-beta primer mix, a second PCR ran for 7 to 11 cycles. With 12 random nucleotides, a template-switch adaptor tagged each individual cDNA molecule. MiXCR, run by TCRdb on the 5' RACE reads, gives a single entry per CDR3 protein. The sample includes hundreds of thousands of distinct CDR3 sequences, under 55% of them seen just once. V lost 4 bases to trimming and J lost 1 base, with 16 bases between them. This CDR3 is 16 amino acids long. Looked up from germline, CDR1 is LGHNA and CDR2 is YSLEER. The sample originates from a study of blood T cells in healthy people across ages. Study conclusions and caveats: A strong correlation was found between TCR beta diversity and the percentage of naive T cells. CMV status of donors was unknown, possibly confounding expanded clonotype changes.

The chain combines TRBV4-3 with TRBJ1-2, with no clear D. The source is a man between 60 and 75 years old in good health. The sample comprised blood. The CDR3 DNA follows: TGCGCCAGCAGCCCCGAAACCCGGACGTTTAACTATGGCTACACCTTC. The encoded protein is CASSPETRTFNYGYTF.